This passage covers 3 T cell receptor beta chains from one sample sequenced in a study of blood T cell repertoires in COVID-19. Here immunoSEQ multiplex PCR was the method, and the copy in TCRdb shows in-frame clones only, minus some. This repertoire shows tens of thousands of clones, over 75% found once; its top ten account for roughly 5.6%. Sequencing used peripheral blood. The receptors were gathered from a human donor in a cohort sampled during active COVID-19.

This clone came up once. The rearrangement joins TRBV29-1 to TRBJ2-7; no firm D call. The CDR3 covers 12 residues. Trimming took 4 bases from V and 3 from J, leaving 10 bases between them. CDR1 and CDR2 (germline): SQVTM, ANQGSEA. The CDR3 DNA is TGCAGCGTTGCAGAAACTAACTACGAGCAGTACTTC. This codes for CSVAETNYEQYF.

The V and J genes are TRBV10-3 and TRBJ1-1, with 7 bases aligning to TRBD1. The junction had 2 bases not matched to a gene; V was cut back by 10 bases and J by 0 bases. Germline values: CDR1 ENHRY, CDR2 SYGVKD. The CDR3 length is 12 residues. The CDR3, as DNA: TGTGCCACCGGGACAGTGAACACTGAAGCTTTCTTT. Translating gives CATGTVNTEAFF.

The chain couples TRBV7-2 to TRBJ2-5, with 13 positions matching TRBD2. The CDR3 runs 18 residues. With 5 bases clipped from V and 3 bases from J, the junction kept 12 bases outside the gene matches. Germline V gene data show CDR1 as SGHTA and CDR2 as FQGNSA. The CDR3 DNA reads TGTGCCAGCAGCCGGGACCCGGGACTAGCGGGACCAGAAGAGACCCAGTACTTC. The encoded protein is CASSRDPGLAGPEETQYF.